Each of the 13 T cell receptor beta chains below was sequenced from the same sample in a study of T cells after yellow fever vaccination. TCRdb fed the 5' RACE reads into MiXCR, producing one record per CDR3 protein. The data contain approximately 260,000 distinct CDR3 sequences, about 5.2% of them singletons. Material: CD4+ T cells sorted from PBMCs, obtained on the day of the yellow fever booster vaccination. These receptors were collected from a man younger than 30 who received the YFV17D yellow fever vaccine.

The sample holds a few counts of this clonotype. The chain is built from TRBV10-3 and TRBJ1-5, with TRBD1 as a possible D gene (6 bases). Germline values: CDR1 ENHRY, CDR2 SYGVKD. V was shortened by 2 bases and J by 5 bases, with 10 bases between the two germline ends. The CDR3 consists of 14 residues. The chain's CDR3 is CAISERAGDQPQHF. The CDR3, as DNA: TGTGCCATCAGTGAGAGGGCAGGGGATCAGCCCCAGCATTTT.

This clonotype was picked up many times. V usage is TRBV3-1 and J usage is TRBJ1-2; the D gene is possibly TRBD1 (5 bases). The germline V gene has CDR1 LGHDT and CDR2 YNNKEL (reference sequence). V lost 2 bases and J 7 bases, leaving 5 bases between the germline ends. The CDR3 has 11 amino acids. CDR3 sequence: CASSQRGGYTF. In nucleotides, the CDR3 is TGTGCCAGCAGCCAAAGGGGTGGCTACACCTTC.

This clonotype was seen a few times. V gene TRBV2 combines with J gene TRBJ2-2, with a tentative D call TRBD1 (5 bases). Trimming stripped 6 bases from V and 1 base from J, with 9 bases between. Germline V gene sequence: CDR1 SNHLY, CDR2 FYNNEI. The CDR3 totals 14 residues. The CDR3 nucleotides are TGTGCCAGCAGACAGGCGTTGAACACCGGGGAGCTGTTTTTT. Its translation: CASRQALNTGELFF. Full variable domain (missing parts from reference TRBV2 and TRBJ2-2): EPEVTQTPSHQVTQMGQEVILRCVPISNHLYFYWYRQILGQKVEFLVSFYNNEISEKSEIFDDQFSVERPDGSNFTLKIRSTKLEDSAMYFCASRQALNTGELFFGEGSRLTVL.

This clonotype was detected only a few times. Written as DNA, the CDR3 is TGTGCCAGCTCACCACCGATCGGGGGATCAGGGACCGGGGAGCTGTTTTTT. Its translation is CASSPPIGGSGTGELFF. The V and J genes are TRBV18 and TRBJ2-2; possibly TRBD2 for D (6 bases). Per germline, CDR1 KGHSH and CDR2 LQKENI. CDR3 size: 17 residues. The V gene lost 0 bases and the J gene lost 5 bases, with 16 bases spanning the gap.

This clonotype has more than one count but fewer than ten. The V call is TRBV12-3 or TRBV12-4, the J call TRBJ2-3; 8 positions match TRBD1. CDR3 length: 16 amino acids. The J segment lost 8 bases and the V segment lost 3 bases, leaving 13 bases of the junction unmatched. CDR3 region: CASSFRVQGAQGTQYF. CDR3 sequence (DNA): TGTGCCAGCAGTTTTAGGGTCCAGGGGGCGCAGGGTACGCAGTATTTT.

The chain uses TRBV20-1 and TRBJ2-5; D possibly matches TRBD1 or TRBD2 (7 bases each). The CDR3 length is 14 residues. Germline CDR1 DFQATT, CDR2 SNEGSKA (reference sequence). Trimming pared 6 bases from V and 4 bases from J, leaving 18 bases between. CDR3 sequence: CSAGGDSQGETQYF. The CDR3 DNA reads as TGCAGTGCGGGGGGGGACAGCCAAGGAGAGACCCAGTACTTC.

This chain links TRBV29-1 with TRBJ2-7, with D possibly matching TRBD1 (5 bases). Deletions cut 4 bases from V and 0 bases from J, with 10 bases between. From germline, CDR1 is SQVTM and CDR2 ANQGSEA. CDR3 length equals 13 residues. In DNA, the CDR3 is TGCAGCGTTGGGTCTGACAGCTCCTACGAGCAGTACTTC. This codes for CSVGSDSSYEQYF.

This clonotype occurred a few times. The chain links TRBV14 to TRBJ2-5, with TRBD1 matching 8 bases. J lost 4 bases, V lost 5 bases, and 15 bases had no gene match. The CDR3 has 17 amino acids. Germline CDR1 reads SGHDN; CDR2 reads FVKESK. CDR3 in amino acids: CASSSGRTGRGGETQYF. As DNA, the CDR3 is TGTGCCAGCAGCTCTGGGAGGACAGGGCGTGGGGGAGAGACCCAGTACTTC.

This clonotype has more than one count but fewer than ten. This sequence joins TRBV28 and TRBJ2-5; D may be TRBD1 or TRBD2 (6 bases each). The germline V and J ends were trimmed by 6 bases and 3 bases, with 17 bases remaining between them. The CDR3 covers 15 residues. Germline V gene data show CDR1 as MDHEN and CDR2 as SYDVKM. The CDR3 DNA reads TGTGCCAGCAGGACAGGTCGGGAGCTAAAAGAGACCCAGTACTTC. Translation: CASRTGRELKETQYF.

This clonotype was counted only a few times. The gene calls are TRBV9 and TRBJ2-1, with D uncertain. The germline gives CDR1 SGDLS, CDR2 YYNGEE. The length of the CDR3 is 15 residues. Trimming pared 3 bases from V and 8 bases from J, leaving 18 bases between. In DNA, the CDR3 is TGTGCCAGCAGCGAAAGTGTGGACCGTATCTATGAGCAGTTCTTC. It codes for CASSESVDRIYEQFF.

The genes are TRBV24-1 and TRBJ2-1; 9 nucleotides line up with TRBD1. The V gene's germline CDR1 is KGHDR and CDR2 SFDVKD. The length of the CDR3 is 15 residues. Trimming took 6 bases from V and 6 from J; bases not matched to a gene: 8. The chain's CDR3 is CATSSPQGAGNEQFF. For the CDR3, the DNA is TGTGCCACCAGTTCCCCACAGGGGGCCGGCAATGAGCAGTTCTTC.

This clonotype was detected a few times. This rearrangement joins TRBV7-2 to TRBJ2-3; D unclear. CDR1 is SGHTA, CDR2 FQGNSA, per germline. The CDR3 is made up of 12 amino acids. The V gene lost 3 bases and the J gene lost 6 bases, with 7 bases spanning the gap. The CDR3 coding sequence is TGTGCCAGCAGCTTTAATTTGGATACGCAGTATTTT. This encodes CASSFNLDTQYF.

Of note for this clonotype: A single base separates this from a much larger clone, so it may be a read error. The chain uses TRBV12-3 or TRBV12-4 and TRBJ2-3, with 8 bases aligning to TRBD2. This CDR3 region has 15 residues. This chain's CDR3 is CASSSQRGRLDTQCF. CDR3 nucleotide sequence: TGTGCCAGCAGTTCCCAGCGGGGGAGGTTGGATACGCAGTGTTTT.